This T cell receptor (beta chain) is drawn from a study of T-cell memory formation after mild COVID-19. Findings and limits, study-wide: Pre-infection memory already had some responding clones, implying cross-reactive memory joined.

Germline CDR1 and CDR2: DFQATT and SNEGSKA (reference sequence). The CDR3 totals 15 residues. V trimming: 5 bases; J trimming: 5 bases; junction bases outside the gene matches: 14. Each CDR3 protein is one row after TCRdb ran MiXCR on the 5' RACE reads. The data show about 430,000 distinct CDR3 sequences, less than 25% seen once. This clonotype was found once. Its cognate antigen is unknown. The specimen sequenced was PBMCs or a T cell subset sorted from them (not recorded which). The J gene is TRBJ1-1, the V gene TRBV20-1; the match to TRBD1 covers 7 bases. The receptor comes from an adult woman who had mild COVID-19 (a few samples of this study predate the infection). Cell type and time point are not known. For the CDR3, the DNA is TGCAGTGCTCTCCTCAACAGGGGATTACGGACTGAAGCTTTCTTT. This sequence encodes CSALLNRGLRTEAFF.